Sequencing of this T cell receptor (beta chain) was carried out in a study of identical twins. TCRdb reanalysed the 5' RACE reads using MiXCR and keeps one entry per CDR3 protein. The sample has about 530,000 distinct CDR3 sequences, around 22% seen once. Germline assignment: CDR1 LGHDT and CDR2 YNNKEL (reference sequence). The germline V and J ends were trimmed by 4 bases and 5 bases, with 14 bases remaining between them. The CDR3 consists of 14 residues. In addition, the sample was reused for a study of yellow fever vaccine responses in identical twins. That study adds: Twins reportedly had a vaccine T cell response that seemed partly convergent, partly personalized.

The TCR originated in a woman aged 18-35 years in good health. Sequencing was done on a sample of CD4+ T cells sorted from blood. The chain uses TRBV3-1 and TRBJ1-1, with a possible D match to TRBD1 (5 bases). CDR3 sequence reads: CASSPPGRMTEAFF. In DNA form, the CDR3 reads TGTGCCAGCAGCCCGCCGGGACGGATGACTGAAGCTTTCTTT.